One and the same sample provided the 12 T cell receptor beta chains below, sequenced in a study of T cell repertoires in cytomegalovirus infection. In TCRdb, the reads were re-called with MiXCR into one record per CDR3 protein. Seen here are 500,000 or so distinct CDR3 sequences, approximately 15% observed once, and the top ten hold approximately 24%. Sequences were obtained from CD8+ T cells from PBMCs. These receptors were collected from a human donor in good health (CMV status not recorded). Some clones in this sample may be carry-over from other donors' samples.

This clonotype appeared many times. The chain couples TRBV5-6 to TRBJ2-5; possible D gene TRBD2, 5 bases. V was shortened by 0 bases and J by 5 bases, with 17 bases between the two germline ends. CDR1 is SGHDT, CDR2 YYEEEE, per germline. This CDR3 has 16 amino acids. CDR3 bases: TGTGCCAGCAGCTTGGTGGCTTGGCGGGCTCGTGAGACCCAGTACTTC. Encoded protein: CASSLVAWRARETQYF.

This clonotype was seen only a few times. This chain uses TRBV10-3 with TRBJ1-1, with D unclear. The CDR3 totals 15 residues. Germline V gene data show CDR1 as ENHRY and CDR2 as SYGVKD. Trimming pared 7 bases from V and 2 bases from J, leaving 17 bases between. The CDR3 nucleotides are TGTGCCATCACCTCTGGGGTGGTGGAAAACACTGAAGCTTTCTTT. This codes for CAITSGVVENTEAFF.

The V call is TRBV3-1, the J call TRBJ1-2; 7 nucleotides line up with TRBD1. Losses at the gene ends were 1 base for V and 6 bases for J; bases not matched to a gene: 5. The CDR3 runs 14 residues. CDR1 and CDR2 from the germline V gene are LGHDT and YNNKEL (reference sequence). The CDR3 DNA follows: TGTGCCAGCAGCCAAGTACAGGGGTATAATGGCTACACCTTC. Its protein product is CASSQVQGYNGYTF.

There are many counts of this clonotype. The chain recombines TRBV12-3 or TRBV12-4 with TRBJ1-5, with 7 bases that match TRBD1. Trimming at V came to 4 bases and at J to 3 bases, leaving 6 bases not matched to a gene. The CDR3 consists of 15 residues. The CDR3 DNA follows: TGTGCCAGCAGTTCGGGACAGAAAGTCAATCAGCCCCAGCATTTT. This codes for CASSSGQKVNQPQHF.

The rearrangement uses TRBV9 and TRBJ1-1, with 7 bases aligning to TRBD1. V shed 0 bases, J shed 0 bases, and the junction held 5 bases outside the gene matches. The germline gives CDR1 SGDLS, CDR2 YYNGEE. This CDR3 has 16 residues. The CDR3, as DNA: TGTGCCAGCAGCGTAGCCGCAGGGGGTTTGAACACTGAAGCTTTCTTT. The encoded protein is CASSVAAGGLNTEAFF.

This clonotype has ten or more counts. The V call is TRBV6-6, the J call TRBJ2-1, with TRBD2 matching over 7 bases. The CDR3 is made up of 15 amino acids. J was trimmed by 5 bases and V by 0 bases; bases with no gene match: 4. Germline values: CDR1 MNHNY, CDR2 SVGAGI (reference sequence). The CDR3 DNA follows: TGTGCCAGCAGTTACTCGGGAGGGCGGAACAATGAGCAGTTCTTC. It yields the protein CASSYSGGRNNEQFF.

This clonotype was seen a few times. The chain is built from TRBV29-1 and TRBJ1-1; D is uncertain. The ends were cut back, 3 bases at V and 9 bases at J, with 20 bases in the middle. The CDR3 sequence is 14 residues long. Per germline, CDR1 SQVTM and CDR2 ANQGSEA. The CDR3 protein is CSVDLGYQAEQAFF. The CDR3 DNA sequence: TGCAGCGTTGATTTGGGGTACCAAGCCGAACAAGCTTTCTTT.

This rearrangement joins TRBV20-1 to TRBJ2-5, with 7 bases aligning to TRBD1. CDR1 and CDR2 from the germline V gene are DFQATT and SNEGSKA (reference sequence). CDR3 size: 14 residues. With V trimmed by 4 bases and J by 5 bases, 10 bases remained unmatched. The CDR3 DNA sequence: TGCAGTGCTATAGGGGGCGATGGATCGGAGACCCAGTACTTC. Its protein is CSAIGGDGSETQYF.

This clonotype was found many times. The gene calls are TRBV7-9 and TRBJ2-4; 11 bases fit TRBD2. Germline assignment: CDR1 SEHNR and CDR2 FQNEAQ (reference sequence). This CDR3 comprises 19 residues. V lost 1 base to trimming and J lost 0 bases; unmatched junction nucleotides: 8. The CDR3 region is CASSLVSGLAVLAKNIQYF. In nucleotides, the CDR3 is TGTGCCAGCAGCTTAGTGTCGGGACTAGCGGTTCTAGCCAAAAACATTCAGTACTTC.

This clonotype was seen repeatedly, ten times or more. The rearrangement uses TRBV14 and TRBJ2-7; no clear D. The CDR3 runs 14 residues. With 1 base removed from V and 7 bases from J, the gap between germline ends came to 14 bases. Germline values: CDR1 SGHDN, CDR2 FVKESK. In DNA, the CDR3 is TGTGCCAGCAGCCAAGGCTGGGGTGCAGGAGAGCAGTACTTC. Translating it yields CASSQGWGAGEQYF.

The V call is TRBV29-1, the J call TRBJ2-1; 11 nucleotides align to TRBD2. Germline assignment: CDR1 SQVTM and CDR2 ANQGSEA. The CDR3 spans 9 residues. This chain's CDR3 is CGTSGVEFF. For the CDR3, the DNA is TGCGGGACTAGCGGTGTGGAGTTCTTC.

This chain links TRBV14 with TRBJ2-7; no firm D call. The CDR3 loop spans 14 amino acids. The V end lost 0 bases, the J end lost 3 bases, and 9 bases lay between the germline ends. Germline CDR1 is SGHDN and CDR2 is FVKESK. This CDR3 is CASSQDGPRYEQYF. CDR3 bases: TGTGCCAGCAGCCAAGATGGGCCGCGCTACGAGCAGTACTTC.